Each of the 3 T cell receptor beta chains below was sequenced from the same sample in a study of circulating CD8 cells and anti-PD-1 response in melanoma. Each library started from about 15 ng of total RNA using the QIAseq Immune Repertoire TCR panel. TCRdb reprocessed the reads via MiXCR and lists one record per CDR3 protein. The sample records under 350 distinct CDR3 sequences, roughly a tenth being singletons. Sorting of live CD3+CD8+TCRalphabeta+ cells by PD-1 and/or TIGIT gave four subsets. The material sequenced was CD8+ T cells from PBMCs, taken at baseline or after one month of anti-PD-1 therapy (not recorded which). The receptors stem from a human donor with melanoma.

This clonotype was observed a few times. J is TRBJ2-7 and V is TRBV18; tentative D call: TRBD1 (5 bases). V lost 3 bases to trimming and J lost 5 bases, with 17 bases between them. The CDR3 loop spans 15 amino acids. CDR1 and CDR2 from the germline V gene are KGHSH and LQKENI. The CDR3, as DNA: TGTGCCAGCTCACCCTCCGACAGTCCAGGCGACGAGCAGTACTTC. This encodes CASSPSDSPGDEQYF. Filled out from reference TRBV18 and TRBJ2-7, the complete variable domain reads NAGVMQNPRHLVRRRGQEARLRCSPMKGHSHVYWYRQLPEEGLKFMVYLQKENIIDESGMPKERFSAEFPKEGPSILRIQQVVRGDSAAYFCASSPSDSPGDEQYFGPGTRLTVT.

This clonotype is medium-sized. CDR3 DNA: TGTGCCAGCAGTTTACCAGGAACTGGAAACACCATATATTTT. Translated, it gives CASSLPGTGNTIYF. This chain uses TRBV28 with TRBJ1-3; D remains ambiguous. The CDR3 is 14 amino acids. The germline V gene encodes CDR1 MDHEN and CDR2 SYDVKM. Trimming left V 2 bases short and J 2 bases short, with 7 bases between.

This clonotype is categorized as large (0.1 to 1%). The rearrangement uses TRBV2 and TRBJ2-7, with D maybe TRBD1 (6 bases). Germline V gene lookup returns CDR1 SNHLY and CDR2 FYNNEI. The CDR3 length is 13 residues. V was clipped by 9 bases and J by 2 bases, with 14 bases between them. CDR3 in DNA: TGTGCCAGTCAGACAGGCCTCCCCTACGAGCAGTACTTC. This codes for CASQTGLPYEQYF.